This T cell receptor beta chain was identified in a study of blood T cell repertoires in COVID-19. TCRdb's copy holds only in-frame clones and misses some; the assay was immunoSEQ multiplex PCR. The sample yields around 61,000 clones, nearly 90% seen once. The CDR3 is made up of 12 amino acids. V was shortened by 6 bases and J by 7 bases, with 15 bases between the two germline ends. Per germline, CDR1 SQVTM and CDR2 ANQGSEA. The chain has TRBV29-1 and TRBJ1-1; TRBD1 might be the D (5 bases). The sample taken for sequencing was peripheral blood. The sequence was obtained from a man between 60 and 75 years old with acute or convalescent COVID-19. The CDR3 is CSVREGAVEAFF. The DNA for the CDR3 is TGCAGCGTACGCGAAGGGGCCGTTGAAGCTTTCTTT.